The rows below give T cell receptor beta chains drawn from one sample of a study of T cells in Graves' hyperthyroidism and ophthalmopathy. TCRdb fed the multiplex PCR reads into MiXCR, producing one record per CDR3 protein. The profile covers a few hundred thousand distinct CDR3 sequences, with 11% to 15% appearing a single time and about 14% taken by the ten largest. Sequencing input: blood. All receptors derive from a woman aged 35 to 49 with Graves' hyperthyroidism. The conserved cysteine and the conserved F or W are not part of the CDR3 here. Fields, in order: clone size, V gene, CDR3 length, J gene, CDR3 protein. Some rows mark clone size as missing; the rest say once, few, many or name a class of expanded clone.

>few|TRBV13|13|TRBJ1-3
ASSPLGRAGDTIY
>many|TRBV20-1|12|TRBJ2-7
SAPTTSGAYEQY
>.|TRBV12-3/TRBV12-4|13|TRBJ2-5
ASSHSFGGSETQY
>.|TRBV29-1|11|TRBJ2-2
SVTSDPTGELF
>few|TRBV5-6|11|TRBJ2-7
ASSLGISYEQY
>many|TRBV27|12|TRBJ2-1
ASSPGQGMNEQF
>many|TRBV24-1|13|TRBJ2-5
ATSEPGTRTGTQY
>.|TRBV4-1|12|TRBJ2-7
ASSQVDHSDEQY
>.|TRBV24-1|13|TRBJ2-5
ATSEPGQGTKTQY
>medium-sized|TRBV28|13|TRBJ2-5
ASSSRTGGAETQY
>many|TRBV12-3/TRBV12-4|13|TRBJ2-5
ASSLASEYQETQY
>many|TRBV12-3/TRBV12-4|12|TRBJ1-1
ASSFNSRATEAF
>many|TRBV2|12|TRBJ2-7
ASSEVAGNYEQY
>many|TRBV2|16|TRBJ2-6
ASSEESQGGSGANVLT
>few|TRBV19|15|TRBJ1-5
ASSIDPDRGFNQPQH
>many|TRBV30|12|TRBJ1-4
AWSQGTVNEKLF
>.|TRBV7-9|12|TRBJ1-4
ASSPRGVGEKLF
>few|TRBV20-1|11|TRBJ2-3
SAGRPSTDTQY
>many|TRBV27|14|TRBJ2-7
ASSSFFRTVSYEQY
>many|TRBV2|11|TRBJ1-3
ASRTVSGNTIY
>many|TRBV28|13|TRBJ2-7
ASSIWGTGSYEQY
>many|TRBV20-1|8|TRBJ1-2
SASSYGYT
>many|TRBV27|12|TRBJ1-2
ASKRDRGVYGYT
>few|TRBV10-1|11|TRBJ2-1
ASGGRRLDEQF
>many|TRBV3-1|13|TRBJ1-3
ASSQEKLSGNTIY
>many|TRBV9|12|TRBJ2-7
ASSVGQGNYEQY
>.|TRBV5-1|14|TRBJ2-6
ASSLDRSSGANVLT
>few|TRBV7-2|14|TRBJ2-3
ASSLRGGLAGNTQY
>.|TRBV5-8|10|.
ASSLGYNEQY
>.|TRBV20-1|12|TRBJ2-2
SARDRGMAGELF
>.|TRBV2|11|TRBJ1-5
ASGGTGNQPQH
>.|TRBV7-2|11|TRBJ1-2
ASTPETVYGYT
>many|TRBV7-2|13|TRBJ2-1
ASSLRPLGGNEQF
>many|TRBV28|14|TRBJ2-3
ASSPIEGVGTDTQY
>.|TRBV11-3|14|TRBJ2-5
ASSLGQDGGREAQY
>many|TRBV20-1|10|TRBJ2-5
SGQTLQETQY
>many|TRBV12-3/TRBV12-4|13|TRBJ2-3
ASREPGGLTDTQY
>.|TRBV20-1|14|TRBJ2-3
SATDRALRSTDTQY
>many|TRBV12-3/TRBV12-4|12|TRBJ2-1
ASSTRTGVGEQF
>many|TRBV20-1|14|TRBJ2-2
SARDTLAGGTGELF
>many|TRBV3-1|13|TRBJ1-1
ASSQHNRENTEAF
>few|TRBV12-3/TRBV12-4|11|TRBJ2-1
ASRMGDLNEQF
>many|TRBV5-1|12|TRBJ1-2
ASSLAEGARGYT
>few|TRBV7-2|11|TRBJ2-5
ASSLYSEETQY
>many|TRBV20-1|8|TRBJ1-2
SIDSVGYT
>many|TRBV20-1|14|TRBJ2-1
SAPTSGSSSYNEQF
>many|TRBV3-1|12|TRBJ2-1
ASTPSGGGNEQF
>.|TRBV4-1|14|TRBJ2-5
ASSQGDRDYTETQY
>many|TRBV28|13|TRBJ1-2
ASSLPGPFNYGYT
>.|TRBV16|14|TRBJ2-1
ASSQSPQGVYNEQF
>many|TRBV3-1|13|TRBJ2-3
ASSRLAGALDTQY
>.|TRBV5-6|13|TRBJ1-3
ASSPGQGREHTIY
>.|TRBV7-8|12|TRBJ1-2
ASSLAETNYGYT
>many|TRBV10-3|10|TRBJ2-7
AISESSLEQY
>.|TRBV25-1|9|TRBJ2-7
ASSVVREQY
>many|TRBV12-5|15|TRBJ2-2
ASGLTLAGVPTGELF
>many|TRBV15|14|TRBJ1-4
ATSEGTVATNEKLF